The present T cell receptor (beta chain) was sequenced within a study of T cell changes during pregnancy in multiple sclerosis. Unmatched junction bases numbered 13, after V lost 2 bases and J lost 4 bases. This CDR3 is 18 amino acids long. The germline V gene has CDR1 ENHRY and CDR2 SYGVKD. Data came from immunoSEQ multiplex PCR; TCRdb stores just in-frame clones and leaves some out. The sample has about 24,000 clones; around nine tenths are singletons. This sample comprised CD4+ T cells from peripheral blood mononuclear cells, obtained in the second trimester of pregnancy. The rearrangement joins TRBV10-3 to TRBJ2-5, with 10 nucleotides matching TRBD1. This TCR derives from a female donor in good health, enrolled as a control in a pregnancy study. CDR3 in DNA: TGTGCCATCAGTGAGAGATCGGGACAGGGGTCGGTAGGAGAGACCCAGTACTTC. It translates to CAISERSGQGSVGETQYF.